This TCR beta chain was captured in a study of blood T cell repertoires in COVID-19. Overall study context: The samples span acute and convalescent COVID-19 from the United States, Italy and Spain. PBMCs, B-cell-depleted T cells, or T cells were the source of the cDNA or gDNA that made up the material.

The CDR3 spans 16 residues. The germline V gene has CDR1 SGHTA and CDR2 FQGNSA. V lost 0 bases to trimming and J lost 5 bases; unmatched junction nucleotides: 5. Original analysis: Reference gene primers were amplified, and this amplification served to estimate nucleated cell counts. The table came from immunoSEQ multiplex PCR; TCRdb's copy has only in-frame clones and leaves some out. Clone size and the V and J calls come from that table; the DNA yielded D and trimming. The top ten clones hold about 4.2% of a sample with around 190,000 clones, about 88% of them seen once. The chain joins TRBV7-2 to TRBJ2-5; 11 bases map to TRBD2. The source material was peripheral blood. This TCR was recovered from a human donor in a cohort sampled during active COVID-19. DNA of the CDR3: TGTGCCAGCAGCTTAGCTAGCGGGGGGGCCCAGGAGACCCAGTACTTC. Its protein product is CASSLASGGAQETQYF.